The present entry profiles one T cell receptor beta chain with its context. These data originate in a study of blood T cell repertoires in COVID-19. Measured with immunoSEQ multiplex PCR; TCRdb has only the in-frame clones, and not every one. Altogether some 390,000 clones are present, around 84% being singletons, with the ten largest covering about 3%. Germline loops: CDR1 SGHAT, CDR2 FQDESV (reference sequence). The CDR3 covers 16 residues. Trimming pared 5 bases from V and 2 bases from J, leaving 16 bases between. The material sequenced was peripheral blood. The chain uses TRBV11-1 and TRBJ2-1, with D perhaps TRBD1 (5 bases). This TCR came from a human donor in a cohort sampled during active COVID-19. The CDR3 bases are TGTGCCAGCAGCCGGAGCCGAGACAGACCCTACAATGAGCAGTTCTTC. It codes for CASSRSRDRPYNEQFF.